These 28 T cell receptor beta chains share one sample of origin, sequenced in a study of type 1 regulatory T cells. No antigen is known for these receptors. TCRdb redid the calling of the reads with MiXCR, one entry per CDR3 protein. The sample has just over 14,000 distinct CDR3 sequences, approximately 15% seen once. Sequenced: cultured T cells, either the whole culture or a sorted T cell fraction (not recorded which). The origin of the receptors is a human donor in good health.

This clonotype was picked up a small number of times. J is TRBJ2-1 and V is TRBV30; D call uncertain. With 4 bases removed from V and 15 bases from J, the gap between germline ends came to 16 bases. The germline CDR1 and CDR2 sequences are GTSNPN and SVGIG (reference sequence). The CDR3 has 11 residues. CDR3 sequence: CAWTGLLGAFF. The DNA for the CDR3 is TGTGCCTGGACCGGCCTCCTAGGCGCGTTCTTC.

The chain joins TRBV7-2 to TRBJ1-2; maybe TRBD1 (6 bases). The CDR3 has 13 amino acids. Germline assignment: CDR1 SGHTA and CDR2 FQGNSA. Trimming shortened V by 5 bases and J by 2 bases, and 9 bases separated the two germline ends. CDR3 sequence: CASSNDRNYGYTF. The CDR3, as DNA: TGTGCCAGCAGCAACGACAGGAACTATGGCTACACCTTC.

Remarks on this clonotype: A much bigger clone sits one base away, suggesting this may be a read error. CDR3 amino acids: CASSRPLADDQFF. The CDR3 DNA reads as TGTGCCAGCAGCCGTCCACTAGCGGATGACCAGTTCTTC. The chain carries TRBV25-1 and TRBJ2-1; 8 bases agree with TRBD2. This CDR3 is built from 13 residues. Germline CDR1 reads MGHDK; CDR2 reads SYGVNS.

V gene TRBV9 combines with J gene TRBJ1-4, with D unclear. From germline, CDR1 is SGDLS and CDR2 YYNGEE. The CDR3 covers 14 residues. V lost 6 bases to trimming and J lost 8 bases, with 17 bases between them. This CDR3 is CASNASMREEKLFF. For the CDR3, the DNA is TGTGCCAGCAACGCCTCCATGAGAGAGGAAAAACTGTTTTTT.

This clonotype was observed a few times. The chain uses TRBV18 and TRBJ2-1, with D tentatively TRBD2 (5 bases). Trimming stripped 3 bases from V and 3 bases from J, with 12 bases between. From germline, CDR1 is KGHSH and CDR2 LQKENI. The length of the CDR3 is 15 residues. The CDR3 region is CASSPRSGVYNEQFF. The CDR3 region has the DNA TGTGCCAGCTCACCTAGGAGCGGCGTCTACAATGAGCAGTTCTTC.

Many counts were recorded for this clonotype. The CDR3 DNA is TGTGCCACCAGTGATCCGGTGAGAAACACCATATATTTT. Translation gives CATSDPVRNTIYF. V and J are TRBV24-1 and TRBJ1-3; D gene ambiguous. V shed 3 bases and J shed 5 bases, with 7 bases lying between them. CDR3 length: 13 residues. Germline V gene data show CDR1 as KGHDR and CDR2 as SFDVKD.

This clonotype has more than one count but fewer than ten. The chain is built from TRBV18 and TRBJ2-1; 9 nucleotides agree with TRBD2. This CDR3 contains 15 residues. Trimming took 2 bases from V and 6 from J; bases not matched to a gene: 5. From germline, CDR1 is KGHSH and CDR2 LQKENI. As DNA, the CDR3 is TGTGCCAGCTCACCAAATAGCGGGAGTGGCAATGAGCAGTTCTTC. Its translation is CASSPNSGSGNEQFF.

There are many counts of this clonotype. The rearrangement uses TRBV29-1 and TRBJ2-7; D is unclear. Germline-derived CDR1 and CDR2 are SQVTM and ANQGSEA. Between the trimmed V and J ends, which lost 2 bases and 5 bases, there was a span of 10 bases. The CDR3 spans 12 residues. DNA of the CDR3: TGCAGCGTTGAAATTCACTCGGACGAGCAGTACTTC. It yields the protein CSVEIHSDEQYF.

This clonotype showed up just a few times. The CDR3 spells CASSEGYAYEQYF. For the CDR3, the DNA is TGTGCCAGCAGTGAGGGGTACGCCTACGAGCAGTACTTC. This sequence joins TRBV6-5 and TRBJ2-7; D may match TRBD1 or TRBD2 (5 bases each). The V gene's germline CDR1 is MNHEY and CDR2 SVGAGI. The CDR3 spans 13 residues. V lost 5 bases, J lost 2 bases, and 10 bases lay in between.

This clonotype was found many times. The rearrangement uses TRBV20-1 and TRBJ2-4; 8 positions match TRBD1. The length of the CDR3 is 13 residues. Germline V CDR1 and CDR2: DFQATT, SNEGSKA (reference sequence). V lost 6 bases and J lost 6; bases outside the gene matches: 7. The CDR3 is CSAEQGVTNIQYF. The CDR3 DNA reads as TGCAGTGCCGAACAGGGGGTTACAAACATTCAGTACTTC.

By sample share, this clonotype is medium-sized (0.01 to 0.1%). CDR3 sequence: CASSSRGHTEAFF. In DNA, the CDR3 is TGTGCCAGCAGTTCCAGGGGCCACACTGAAGCTTTCTTT. V is TRBV6-5 and J is TRBJ1-1; tentatively, D is TRBD1 (6 bases). Per the germline V gene, CDR1 is MNHEY and CDR2 is SVGAGI. This CDR3 is built from 13 residues. Trimming cost V 4 bases and J 3 bases, with 9 bases left between them.

This clonotype occurred many times. The chain links TRBV18 to TRBJ1-5; D call uncertain. Germline CDR1 and CDR2: KGHSH and LQKENI. The CDR3 has 14 amino acids. Trimming left V 6 bases short and J 7 bases short, with 16 bases between. In DNA, the CDR3 is TGTGCCAGCTCGATGGGCGCGAGGGAGCAGCCCCAGCATTTT. Protein sequence: CASSMGAREQPQHF.

This clonotype has ten or more counts. This chain links TRBV7-2 with TRBJ2-1; TRBD1 or TRBD2 may be the D gene (5 bases each). This CDR3 has 13 residues. The germline gives CDR1 SGHTA, CDR2 FQGNSA. The V end lost 5 bases, the J end lost 7 bases, and 12 bases lay between the germline ends. The CDR3 coding sequence is TGTGCCAGCAGCCGATCTGGGGGAAATGAGCAGTTCTTC. Amino acids: CASSRSGGNEQFF.

This clonotype showed up just a few times. CDR3 sequence (DNA): TGTGCCAGCAGCTTAGGTCTAGGTAGCACCGGGGAGCTGTTTTTT. It codes for CASSLGLGSTGELFF. V gene TRBV7-2 combines with J gene TRBJ2-2, with D unclear. Per the germline V gene, CDR1 is SGHTA and CDR2 is FQGNSA. The CDR3 sequence is 15 residues long. Trimming took off 1 base at V and 4 bases at J, with 10 bases between the two ends.

As to this clonotype: A much larger clone lies one base from this, so it may be a read error. This chain connects TRBV19 to TRBJ2-5, with D unclear. V was clipped by 8 bases and J by 5 bases, with 12 bases between them. The CDR3 sequence is 12 residues long. The germline V gene has CDR1 LNHDA and CDR2 SQIVND (reference sequence). Written as DNA, the CDR3 is TGTGCCAGTTGTGGGCAGTTTGAGACCCAGTACTTC. It codes for CASCGQFETQYF.

This clonotype was counted many times. This sequence joins TRBV7-2 and TRBJ2-1, with D perhaps assigned TRBD1 or TRBD2 (5 bases each). The germline V gene has CDR1 SGHTA and CDR2 FQGNSA. CDR3 length: 13 amino acids. V lost 4 bases, J lost 6 bases, and 10 bases lay in between. CDR3 DNA sequence: TGTGCCAGCAGCTCCACGAGGGGCAATGAGCAGTTCTTC. Its translation: CASSSTRGNEQFF. Variable domain in full (rest from reference TRBV7-2 and TRBJ2-1): GAGVSQSPSNKVTEKGKDVELRCDPISGHTALYWYRQSLGQGLEFLIYFQGNSAPDKSGLPSDRFSAERTGGSVSTLTIQRTQQEDSAVYLCASSSTRGNEQFFGPGTRLTVL.

Notes on this clonotype: With a much larger clone just one base away, this may be a read error. This sequence joins TRBV18 and TRBJ1-2; D uncertain. In germline, CDR1 is KGHSH, CDR2 LQKENI. Deletions cut 6 bases from V and 4 bases from J, with 18 bases between. This CDR3 has 15 amino acids. The CDR3 loop reads CASSPTAISTYGYTF. The DNA for the CDR3 is TGTGCCAGCTCGCCAACAGCAATAAGTACCTATGGCTACACCTTC. Full variable domain (missing parts from reference TRBV18 and TRBJ1-2): NAGVMQNPRHLVRRRGQEARLRCSPMKGHSHVYWYRQLPEEGLKFMVYLQKENIIDESGMPKERFSAEFPKEGPSILRIQQVVRGDSAAYFCASSPTAISTYGYTFGSGTRLTVV.

This clonotype was found a few times. V gene TRBV4-2 combines with J gene TRBJ2-1; TRBD2 matches at 9 bases. This CDR3 has 15 residues. V trimming: 0 bases; J trimming: 7 bases; junction bases outside the gene matches: 4. CDR1 is LGHNA, CDR2 YNFKEQ, per germline. This CDR3 is CASSQDTSGRNEQFF. CDR3 sequence (DNA): TGTGCCAGCAGCCAAGATACGAGCGGGAGGAATGAGCAGTTCTTC.

Only a few counts were recorded for this clonotype. One end of the junction fails to match germline, which may point to a read error. V is TRBV7-9 and J is TRBJ2-5; the match to TRBD2 covers 7 bases. The CDR3 spans 15 residues. Germline V CDR1 and CDR2: SEHNR, FQNEAQ (reference sequence). The CDR3 region has the DNA TGTGCCAGCAACTTAGCGATGGGAGGGACAGAGACCCAGTACTTC. Its protein is CASNLAMGGTETQYF.

By its share, this clonotype is medium-sized (0.01 to 0.1%). The rearrangement links TRBV7-2 to TRBJ2-7; perhaps TRBD1 as D (6 bases). The CDR3 has 14 residues. Looked up from germline, CDR1 is SGHTA and CDR2 is FQGNSA. V shed 5 bases and J shed 2 bases, with 13 bases lying between them. CDR3 sequence (DNA): TGTGCCAGCAGCCTCCAAGAGGGGGCCTACGAGCAGTACTTC. This translates into CASSLQEGAYEQYF.

The rearrangement joins TRBV20-1 to TRBJ2-3; 10 nucleotides line up with TRBD2. Germline V gives CDR1 DFQATT, CDR2 SNEGSKA (reference sequence). V was pared by 2 bases and J by 4 bases, with 3 bases of the junction left unmatched. The CDR3 runs to 14 residues. The CDR3 DNA reads as TGCAGTGCTAGACTAGCGGGAGTCCCAGATACGCAGTATTTT. Protein sequence: CSARLAGVPDTQYF.

This clonotype was detected only a few times. This chain uses TRBV28 with TRBJ2-5; either TRBD1 or TRBD2 may fit D (7 bases each). The germline gives CDR1 MDHEN, CDR2 SYDVKM. Trimming removed 7 bases at V and 5 bases at J, with 17 bases between. CDR3 length equals 14 residues. CDR3 loop: CASNQGGFEETQYF. As DNA, the CDR3 is TGTGCCAGCAACCAGGGGGGGTTTGAGGAGACCCAGTACTTC.

At least ten counts were recorded for this clonotype. The chain carries TRBV20-1 and TRBJ2-1; 10 nucleotides line up with TRBD2. CDR3 length equals 15 residues. Germline CDR1 and CDR2: DFQATT and SNEGSKA (reference sequence). The CDR3 DNA reads TGCAGAGTAGCGGGAGGCCAGAGCTCCTACAATGAGCAGTTCTTC. Translating gives CRVAGGQSSYNEQFF.

This clonotype was seen ten or more times. The rearrangement uses TRBV11-1 and TRBJ2-5; D perhaps matches TRBD2 (6 bases). Trimming removed 4 bases at V and 5 bases at J, with 14 bases between. There are 14 residues in the CDR3. Germline V CDR1 and CDR2: SGHAT, FQDESV (reference sequence). The CDR3 DNA reads as TGTGCCAGCAGCTCATCCTTAGCGGAGGAGACCCAGTACTTC. Translation gives CASSSSLAEETQYF.

This clonotype has just one count. This chain connects TRBV5-5 to TRBJ1-5; D unresolved. The CDR3 is 14 amino acids. The germline V and J ends were trimmed by 1 base and 2 bases, with 7 bases remaining between them. Germline V lookup: CDR1 SGHKS, CDR2 YYEKEE (reference sequence). CDR3 residues: CASSLPGGNQPQHF. CDR3 bases: TGTGCCAGCAGCTTGCCCGGAGGCAATCAGCCCCAGCATTTT.

This clonotype is medium-sized. The CDR3 nucleotides are TGCGCCAGCAGCTTGCTGCAGGACTCCTACAATGAGCAGTTCTTC. Its protein product is CASSLLQDSYNEQFF. The chain has TRBV5-1 and TRBJ2-1, with no clear D. CDR1 SGHRS and CDR2 YFSETQ come from the germline V gene. The length of the CDR3 is 15 residues. Trimming removed 1 base at V and 0 bases at J, with 8 bases between.

V gene TRBV13 combines with J gene TRBJ1-1; D uncertain. V shed 4 bases and J shed 1 base, with 10 bases lying between them. There are 14 residues in the CDR3. The V gene's germline CDR1 is PRHDT and CDR2 FYEKMQ (reference sequence). CDR3 nucleotide sequence: TGTGCCAGCAGCTCCGCGTCCGAGAACACTGAAGCTTTCTTT. Translation: CASSSASENTEAFF.

This clonotype was seen more than once but under ten times. The V gene is TRBV29-1, the J gene TRBJ2-5, with TRBD2 identical over 7 bases. The CDR3 is 13 residues long. The germline V gene has CDR1 SQVTM and CDR2 ANQGSEA. Trimming removed 6 bases from V and 5 bases from J; junction bases left unmatched: 9. This chain's CDR3 is CSVAVGGSETQYF. The CDR3 nucleotides are TGCAGCGTAGCCGTGGGGGGGTCTGAGACCCAGTACTTC.